This T cell receptor beta chain was identified in a study of blood T cell repertoires in COVID-19. Background on the study: Specimens from acute and convalescent COVID-19 originated in the United States, Italy and Spain. T cells, B-cell-depleted T cells, or PBMCs supplied cDNA or gDNA.

Per the original data handling: Amplification of reference gene primers provided the estimated nucleated cell counts. Profiled with immunoSEQ multiplex PCR; TCRdb holds only in-frame clones, not every one. V, J and clone size derive from that table, while D and trimming were established from the DNA sequence. The table has 35,000 to 50,000 clones, roughly 84% seen once. This CDR3 spans 14 amino acids. From germline, CDR1 is SGHVS and CDR2 FNYEAQ. V was trimmed by 0 bases and J by 3 bases, leaving 7 bases between them. The material sequenced was peripheral blood. The chain is built from TRBV7-6 and TRBJ2-3; weak D call: TRBD2 (5 bases). This receptor was taken from a woman between 70 and 85 years old with acute or convalescent COVID-19. The CDR3 DNA follows: TGTGCCAGCAGCTTAGCGGGAGCGACAGATACGCAGTATTTT. Encoded protein: CASSLAGATDTQYF. The whole variable domain, filled in from reference TRBV7-6 and TRBJ2-3, reads GAGVSQSPRYKVTKRGQDVALRCDPISGHVSLYWYRQALGQGPEFLTYFNYEAQQDKSGLPNDRFSAERPEGSISTLTIQRTEQRDSAMYRCASSLAGATDTQYFGPGTRLTVL.